This T cell receptor (beta chain) was profiled in a study of blood T cell repertoires in COVID-19. Germline assignment: CDR1 LGHDT and CDR2 YNNKEL (reference sequence). The CDR3 is 13 amino acids. Trimming left V 4 bases short and J 8 bases short, with 14 bases between. The assay was immunoSEQ multiplex PCR, and TCRdb's table has in-frame clones only and misses some. The sample yields about 270,000 clones, about 88% seen once. The sample consisted of PBMCs or T cells enriched from blood (not recorded which). This chain connects TRBV3-1 (or the pseudogene TRBV3-2) to TRBJ1-2; tentatively, D is TRBD1 (5 bases). The TCR originated in a woman aged 45-59 years who had recovered from COVID-19. CDR3 region: CASSLRGTGGYTF. DNA for the CDR3: TGTGCCAGCAGCCTCCGCGGGACGGGGGGCTACACCTTC.